This TCR beta chain was recorded in a study of T cell changes during pregnancy in multiple sclerosis. The table came from immunoSEQ multiplex PCR; TCRdb's copy has only in-frame clones and leaves some out. The sample lists more than 80,000 clones, 90% to 95% occurring once. Details on this clone: Other nucleotide sequences in the sample specify the same CDR3.

Germline-derived CDR1 and CDR2 are MNHEY and SMNVEV (reference sequence). This CDR3 spans 13 amino acids. V lost 0 bases to trimming and J lost 4 bases, with 7 bases between them. The sequencing here drew on peripheral blood, taken in the second trimester of pregnancy. The receptor's source is a female donor with multiple sclerosis, enrolled in a pregnancy study. The chain links TRBV27 to TRBJ2-7; maybe TRBD2 (6 bases). The CDR3 DNA follows: TGTGCCAGCAGTTTATCAGGAGGGTACGAGCAGTACTTC. Translation gives CASSLSGGYEQYF.